The entry below describes one T cell receptor beta chain. No cognate antigen has been identified for it. Nothing much larger sits one base from this clone, and base qualities are not available. What this sample's time point label stands for: baseline before first vaccination. Samples from vaccinated people were obtained from the UK trials COV001 and COV002, which included a single-blind randomized controlled phase 2/3 trial of AZD1222 (ChAdOx1 nCoV-19) in healthy adults. For TCRbeta chain sequencing, PBMC samples from trial participants were taken at day 0 and at day 28 after the second dose. This entry belongs to a study of T cell responses to AZD1222 COVID-19 vaccine (dated by TCRdb to the early 2020s). General notes on the study: AZD1222 recipients given second doses at about 4 weeks or at about 12 weeks were pooled, since spike-specific TCR depth and breadth were not found to differ between the two schedules. TCR sequencing was performed for roughly 240 trial participants, of whom about 200 were given two doses of AZD1222 and approximately 25 were given two doses of MenACWY control vaccine. Trial participants were enrolled by age into 18-55, 56-69 and 70-plus year subgroups, with roughly 160, 29 and 62 TCR-sequenced participants respectively. Findings and caveats that apply to the study as a whole: Because no day 14 peak-response samples were available, repertoires were characterized only after the peak T cell response. Conclusions about previously exposed vaccinees were limited because only six AZD1222 recipients were SARS-CoV-2 seropositive at baseline. In the small 56-69-year group, the increase in depth fell short of significance, most likely because of low power. Epitopes outside the regions mutated in the B.1.351 and B.1.1.7 variants were reportedly recognized by nearly half of the unique spike-specific TCRs. Spike-specific TCR breadth and depth rose significantly after two AZD1222 doses compared with day 0 and with MenACWY recipients. Participants were mostly white British, with more females than males. The authors suggested clonal diversity may have been underestimated. Vaccine-associated CD4 TCRs spanned the whole spike protein, with dominant responses in regions 160-218 and 743-854.

Trimming accounts for 2 bases at V and 5 bases at J, while the number of junction bases matched to no gene is 12. CDR1 and CDR2, looked up from the germline V gene, are ENHRY and SYGVKD. Taken from cysteine to phenylalanine, the CDR3 has 16 residues. Only CDR3 DNA remains: 48 bases, in frame from the first base. The CDR3 regions of human TCRbeta chains were analyzed by immunosequencing. Regarding the original processing steps: TCRs in the repertoires were compared against a reference library of SARS-CoV-2-specific TCRs that had been generated with the MIRA antigen-specificity platform. Breadth was defined as the fraction of unique TCRs that were SARS-CoV-2-associated. Depth was defined as the fraction of total T cells that were SARS-CoV-2-associated. Using the MIRA data, each spike-specific TCR was assigned both to the spike region to which the TCR was reactive and to a CD4 or CD8 class. Log10-transformed breadth and depth values were compared by one-way ANOVA with Sidak's multiple comparisons tests. TCRdb re-hosts the immuneACCESS table, in-frame sequences only. Its copies lack some clones; in the studies checked, an unresolved V gene accounts for under half of them, and the cause for the rest is not known. Clonal size and the V and J genes are those of that table, whereas D and trimming came from the DNA. In all, the sample holds under 130,000 clones, and roughly 87% of those were seen once. The ten largest clones capture under 5.5% of the sample.

In this chain, TRBV10-3 is recombined with TRBJ2-7, with 7 middle bases fitting TRBD2. The TCR originated in an adult in good health. This specimen was peripheral blood, taken on day 0 of AZD1222 vaccination. The DNA sequence follows: TGTGCCATCAGTGAGACACGTGGAGCGGGGAGAGACGAGCAGTACTTC. Protein translation: CAISETRGAGRDEQYF.